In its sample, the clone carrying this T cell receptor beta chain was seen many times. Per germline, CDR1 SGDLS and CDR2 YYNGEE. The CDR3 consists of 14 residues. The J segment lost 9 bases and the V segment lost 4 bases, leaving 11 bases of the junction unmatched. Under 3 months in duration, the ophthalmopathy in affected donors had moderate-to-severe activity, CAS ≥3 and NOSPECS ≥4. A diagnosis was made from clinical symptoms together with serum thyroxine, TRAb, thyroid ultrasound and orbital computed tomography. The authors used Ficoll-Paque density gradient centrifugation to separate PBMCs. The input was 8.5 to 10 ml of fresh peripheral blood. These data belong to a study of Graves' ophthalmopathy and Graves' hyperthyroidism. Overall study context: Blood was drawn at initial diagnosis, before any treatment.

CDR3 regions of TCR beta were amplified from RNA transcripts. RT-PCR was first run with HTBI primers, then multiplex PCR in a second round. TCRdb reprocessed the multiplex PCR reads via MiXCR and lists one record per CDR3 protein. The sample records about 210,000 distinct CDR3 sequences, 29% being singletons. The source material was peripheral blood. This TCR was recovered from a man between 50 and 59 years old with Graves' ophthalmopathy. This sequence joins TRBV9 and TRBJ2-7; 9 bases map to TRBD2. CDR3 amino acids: CASSLSGSVRLQYF. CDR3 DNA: TGTGCCAGCAGCCTTAGCGGGAGCGTACGATTGCAGTACTTC.